The next 8 T cell receptor beta chains were all read from a single sample in a study of post-analysis software for immune sequencing data. Presence of unique molecular identifiers characterized the TCR beta cDNA libraries. From the PCR reads, TCRdb called clonotypes with MiXCR, one entry per CDR3 protein. The sample includes a few hundred thousand distinct CDR3 sequences, 30% to 45% of them seen just once. General observations from the study: In patients, TRBV5-6, TRBV5-1 and TRBV20-1 belonged to roughly 5 TRBV segments found more frequently than in controls.

Which antigens these TCRs recognize remains unknown. The sample was blood. The receptors were gathered from a girl aged 2-10 years with multiple sclerosis.

In its sample, this clonotype was seen once. The genes are TRBV7-3 and TRBJ2-7; no definite D call. V lost 5 bases to trimming and J lost 3 bases, with 14 bases between them. The germline gives CDR1 SGHTA, CDR2 FQGTGA. The CDR3 is made up of 14 amino acids. The CDR3 nucleotides are TGTGCCAGCAGCCCCGGACCCTCGAGCTACGAGCAGTACTTC. This sequence encodes CASSPGPSSYEQYF.

Concerning this clonotype: Relative to the germline gene, one junction end is altered; a read error may explain this. V and J are TRBV28 and TRBJ1-4; unclear D gene. The CDR3 length is 16 residues. From germline, CDR1 is MDHEN and CDR2 SYDVKM. CDR3 nucleotides: TGTGCCAGCAGTCCGGGAGGCTTAGCAACTAATGAAAAACGGTTTTTT. It is translated as CASSPGGLATNEKRFF.

The V call is TRBV5-1, the J call TRBJ2-7, with D possibly matching TRBD2 (5 bases). With 0 bases removed from V and 2 bases from J, the gap between germline ends came to 12 bases. Per the germline V gene, CDR1 is SGHRS and CDR2 is YFSETQ. This CDR3 region has 15 residues. CDR3 bases: TGCGCCAGCAGCTTGGGGTTTGATAGCGCCTACGAGCAGTACTTC. Protein: CASSLGFDSAYEQYF.

This clonotype was seen more than once but under ten times. The rearrangement uses TRBV5-1 and TRBJ1-1, with D perhaps matching TRBD1 (5 bases). Looked up from germline, CDR1 is SGHRS and CDR2 is YFSETQ. CDR3 length equals 12 residues. Trimming removed 4 bases from V and 7 bases from J, with 11 bases in between. CDR3 residues: CASSVGVGEAFF. The CDR3 region has the DNA TGCGCCAGCAGCGTGGGGGTAGGTGAAGCTTTCTTT. The entire variable domain, with the rest obtained from reference TRBV5-1 and TRBJ1-1, is as follows: KAGVTQTPRYLIKTRGQQVTLSCSPISGHRSVSWYQQTPGQGLQFLFEYFSETQRNKGNFPGRFSGRQFSNSRSEMNVSTLELGDSALYLCASSVGVGEAFFGQGTRLTVV.

V usage is TRBV12-3 or TRBV12-4 and J usage is TRBJ2-5; D call uncertain. This CDR3 comprises 14 residues. Trimming left V 3 bases short and J 5 bases short, with 13 bases between. The CDR3 bases are TGTGCCAGCAGTTTTAGAGCCTCTCGGGAGACCCAGTACTTC. Translation: CASSFRASRETQYF.

The rearrangement uses TRBV11-2 and TRBJ1-1; the D is unclear. The ends were cut back, 0 bases at V and 4 bases at J, with 6 bases in the middle. Looked up from germline, CDR1 is SGHAT and CDR2 is FQNNGV. CDR3 length: 13 residues. Written as DNA, the CDR3 is TGTGCCAGCAGCTTAGAGCTGGGCACTGAAGCTTTCTTT. Its translation: CASSLELGTEAFF.

The genes are TRBV11-2 and TRBJ2-4; 10 positions match TRBD2. The CDR3 consists of 19 residues. V trimming: 5 bases; J trimming: 0 bases; junction bases outside the gene matches: 13. The V gene's germline CDR1 is SGHAT and CDR2 FQNNGV. This chain's CDR3 is CASSQRLTSGSQAKNIQYF. CDR3 bases: TGTGCCAGCAGCCAAAGGCTGACTAGCGGGTCACAAGCCAAAAACATTCAGTACTTC.

This chain links TRBV10-3 with TRBJ2-1; D tentatively reads TRBD1 or TRBD2 (5 bases each). The CDR3 totals 14 residues. Trimming removed 1 base at V and 9 bases at J, with 13 bases between. The V gene's germline CDR1 is ENHRY and CDR2 SYGVKD. Written as DNA, the CDR3 is TGTGCCATCAGTGAGTTCCCAGGGAGTGGTGAGCAGTTCTTC. Amino acid sequence: CAISEFPGSGEQFF.